This T cell receptor beta chain comes out of a study of T cell changes during pregnancy in multiple sclerosis. CDR3 length equals 16 residues. Germline CDR1 and CDR2: SNHLY and FYNNEI. Of note for this clone: A read error may account for a junction end that differs from germline.

The data were produced by immunoSEQ multiplex PCR, yet TCRdb's version contains in-frame clones alone and is incomplete. The table lists around 100,000 clones, roughly 90% of them singletons, with over 1.5% in the top ten. The J gene is TRBJ2-5, the V gene TRBV2; 14 bases are a match to TRBD2. The specimen was peripheral blood, collected in the third trimester of pregnancy. The origin of this receptor is a female donor with multiple sclerosis, enrolled in a pregnancy study. The CDR3 nucleotides are TGTGCCGGCAGTGGACGGACTAGCGGGAGGCGGGAGACCCAGTACTTC. Protein product: CAGSGRTSGRRETQYF.